The 30 T cell receptor beta chains reported below all come from one sample, sequenced in a study of T cells after yellow fever vaccination. TCRdb analysed the 5' RACE reads with MiXCR anew, one entry per CDR3 protein. The sample lists about 45,000 distinct CDR3 sequences, 6.8% occurring once. The material sequenced was CD8+ T cells not binding an NS4B(214-222) dextramer, sorted from PBMCs, taken 45 days after the yellow fever booster vaccination. Receptors were obtained from a man aged 25-40 years who received the YFV17D yellow fever vaccine.

This clonotype occurred many times. This chain links TRBV29-1 with TRBJ2-5, with D tentatively TRBD1 (6 bases). Germline V gives CDR1 SQVTM, CDR2 ANQGSEA. V was trimmed by 3 bases and J by 4 bases, leaving 9 bases between them. This CDR3 region has 12 residues. CDR3 DNA sequence: TGCAGCGTTGAGGGGGCCACAGAGACCCAGTACTTC. It translates to CSVEGATETQYF.

The gene calls are TRBV30 and TRBJ2-1; 9 bases agree with TRBD2. The CDR3 has 16 residues. Trimming cost V 0 bases and J 9 bases; bases outside gene matches: 12. Germline CDR1 is GTSNPN and CDR2 is SVGIG (reference sequence). CDR3 loop: CAWSVLSSGGIGEQFF. CDR3 coding DNA: TGTGCCTGGAGTGTACTGTCGAGCGGGGGGATCGGTGAGCAGTTCTTC.

This clonotype has at least ten counts. The V and J genes are TRBV6-2 or TRBV6-3 and TRBJ2-7; a possible D gene is TRBD1 (5 bases). Per germline, CDR1 MNHEY and CDR2 SVGEGT. V was pared by 0 bases and J by 1 base, with 28 bases between. This CDR3 region has 21 residues. The CDR3 is CASSYSTSHQRQIEPSYEQYF. CDR3 DNA: TGTGCCAGCAGTTACTCCACCTCGCACCAAAGACAGATTGAACCGTCCTACGAGCAGTACTTC.

As concerns this clonotype: This sequence may be a read error, since a much larger clone differs from it by one base. The chain carries TRBV19 and TRBJ2-1, with D possibly being TRBD2 (6 bases). Germline V gives CDR1 LNHDA, CDR2 SQIVND (reference sequence). This CDR3 comprises 17 residues. As DNA, the CDR3 is TGTGCCAGTAGTATAGGGATAGCGGAAAGCTCCTACGATGAGCAGTTCTTC. Translation gives CASSIGIAESSYDEQFF.

The rearrangement links TRBV7-9 to TRBJ2-7; D is perhaps TRBD2 (5 bases). Germline V gene lookup returns CDR1 SEHNR and CDR2 FQNEAQ (reference sequence). The CDR3 contains 12 residues. Trimming stripped 1 base from V and 9 bases from J, with 10 bases between. In DNA, the CDR3 is TGTGCCAGCAGCTTAGAGTTAGAGGGGCAGTACTTC. The encoded protein is CASSLELEGQYF. Complete variable domain (other parts from reference TRBV7-9 and TRBJ2-7): DTGVSQNPRHKITKRGQNVTFRCDPISEHNRLYWYRQTLGQGPEFLTYFQNEAQLEKSRLLSDRFSAERPKGSFSTLEIQRTEQGDSAMYLCASSLELEGQYFGPGTRLTVT.

This clonotype was recorded at least ten times. The CDR3 spells CASTMRGYEQYF. The DNA for the CDR3 is TGTGCCAGCACCATGAGGGGCTACGAGCAGTACTTC. The V gene is TRBV7-9, the J gene TRBJ2-7; D possibly uses TRBD1 or TRBD2 (5 bases each). Germline CDR1 SEHNR, CDR2 FQNEAQ (reference sequence). The CDR3 contains 12 residues. The germline V and J ends were trimmed by 7 bases and 3 bases, with 10 bases remaining between them.

The CDR3, as DNA: TGTGCCAGCAGTGAATCGGGACAGGGTTATGTGGAGCAGTACTTC. This gives the protein CASSESGQGYVEQYF. J is TRBJ2-7 and V is TRBV25-1; TRBD1 agrees at 9 bases. Per germline, CDR1 MGHDK and CDR2 SYGVNS. The CDR3 runs to 15 residues. With 1 base clipped from V and 7 bases from J, the junction kept 8 bases outside the gene matches.

This clonotype was seen ten or more times. The chain joins TRBV27 to TRBJ2-1; TRBD2 is a possible D gene (7 bases). Germline V gene sequence: CDR1 MNHEY, CDR2 SMNVEV (reference sequence). Between the trimmed V and J ends, which lost 3 bases and 4 bases, there was a span of 10 bases. The CDR3 totals 14 residues. As DNA, the CDR3 is TGTGCCAGCAGTTTTAGGGGGGGGTACAATGAGCAGTTCTTC. Its protein is CASSFRGGYNEQFF.

This clonotype has at least ten counts. This chain joins TRBV9 and TRBJ2-1; D gene uncertain. This CDR3 is 15 amino acids long. Between the trimmed V and J ends, which lost 3 bases and 0 bases, there was a span of 10 bases. Germline V gene data show CDR1 as SGDLS and CDR2 as YYNGEE. This CDR3 reads CASSALSSSYNEQFF. The CDR3 DNA follows: TGTGCCAGCAGCGCCCTATCGAGCTCCTACAATGAGCAGTTCTTC.

To note about this clonotype: A much larger clone is a single base away; this may be a read error. The genes are TRBV4-3 and TRBJ1-4, with D hard to call. Trimming removed 0 bases from V and 4 bases from J, with 9 bases in between. This CDR3 has 15 amino acids. Germline CDR1 is LGHNA and CDR2 is YSLEER. The CDR3 bases are TGCGCCAGCAGCCAAGATGTGGGGTTTAATGAAAAACTGTTTTTT. Amino acids: CASSQDVGFNEKLFF.

Ten or more counts support this clonotype. This chain connects TRBV11-2 to TRBJ2-7, with TRBD2 matching 12 bases. Per the germline V gene, CDR1 is SGHAT and CDR2 is FQNNGV. The CDR3 is made up of 14 amino acids. Trimming at V came to 7 bases and at J to 3 bases, leaving 4 bases not matched to a gene. The CDR3 bases are TGTGCCAGCACCCTACTAGCGGGAGGCTACGAGCAGTACTTC. Translating it yields CASTLLAGGYEQYF.

This clonotype occurred many times. The CDR3 sequence: CASSLTDSYLNYGYTF. For the CDR3, the DNA is TGCGCCAGCAGCTTAACCGACAGCTACCTTAACTATGGCTACACCTTC. The chain links TRBV5-1 to TRBJ1-2, with TRBD1 as a possible D gene (5 bases). The germline V and J ends were trimmed by 2 bases and 1 base, with 15 bases remaining between them. The germline V gene encodes CDR1 SGHRS and CDR2 YFSETQ. CDR3 size: 16 residues.

In its sample, this clonotype was seen many times. The rearrangement uses TRBV15 and TRBJ2-2, with D tentatively TRBD2 (6 bases). This CDR3 region has 15 residues. Trimming pared 4 bases from V and 4 bases from J, leaving 13 bases between. Germline V CDR1 and CDR2: LNHNV, YYDKDF (reference sequence). The CDR3: CATSTYSGVTGELFF. In DNA form, the CDR3 reads TGTGCCACCAGCACCTATAGCGGAGTCACCGGGGAGCTGTTTTTT.

This clonotype was observed a few times. This could be a read error, since a much larger clone is one nucleotide away. The chain carries TRBV6-5 and TRBJ2-5; 8 nucleotides agree with TRBD1. The CDR3 sequence is 14 residues long. Germline CDR1 reads MNHEY; CDR2 reads SVGAGI. Losses at the gene ends were 4 bases for V and 5 bases for J; bases not matched to a gene: 6. Here the CDR3 DNA reads TGTGCCAGCAGTTCCGGACAGGGCCATGAGACCCAGTACTTC. Its translation is CASSSGQGHETQYF.

This clonotype has a count of ten or more. This chain connects TRBV12-3 or TRBV12-4 to TRBJ2-5, with D possibly matching TRBD1 (6 bases). The CDR3 runs to 14 residues. Trimming left V 6 bases short and J 3 bases short, with 14 bases between. CDR3 amino acids: CASRAGTSEETQYF. CDR3 coding DNA: TGTGCCAGCAGGGCCGGGACATCCGAAGAGACCCAGTACTTC.

At least ten counts were recorded for this clonotype. The genes are TRBV6-1 and TRBJ2-3, with 9 nucleotides matching TRBD2. This CDR3 is built from 15 residues. The junction had 3 bases not matched to a gene; V was cut back by 3 bases and J by 2 bases. Germline V gene lookup returns CDR1 MNHNS and CDR2 SASEGT. The CDR3 here is CASSDGLAHTDTQYF. The CDR3, as DNA: TGTGCCAGCAGTGACGGACTAGCGCACACAGATACGCAGTATTTT.

Ten or more counts support this clonotype. The rearrangement links TRBV12-3 or TRBV12-4 to TRBJ2-1; 7 bases match TRBD2. J was trimmed by 8 bases and V by 3 bases; bases with no gene match: 10. The CDR3 sequence is 15 residues long. The CDR3 sequence is CASSFPWSGRDEQFF. CDR3 DNA sequence: TGTGCCAGCAGTTTTCCCTGGTCAGGGAGGGATGAGCAGTTCTTC.

The CDR3 loop reads CASMGTPGCQYF. For the CDR3, the DNA is TGTGCCAGCATGGGGACCCCAGGGTGTCAGTACTTC. The J gene is TRBJ2-5, the V gene TRBV7-8, with D possibly called TRBD1 or TRBD2 (5 bases each). Per germline, CDR1 SGHVS and CDR2 FQNEAQ. With 7 bases removed from V and 11 bases from J, the gap between germline ends came to 17 bases. There are 12 residues in the CDR3. Supplemented by reference TRBV7-8 and TRBJ2-5, the full variable domain reads GAGVSQSPRYKVAKRGQDVALRCDPISGHVSLFWYQQALGQGPEFLTYFQNEAQLDKSGLPSDRFFAERPEGSVSTLKIQRTQQEDSAVYLCASMGTPGCQYFGPGTRLLVL.

At least ten counts were recorded for this clonotype. This sequence joins TRBV7-9 and TRBJ2-7, with 8 bases that match TRBD1. The CDR3 totals 15 residues. J was trimmed by 6 bases and V by 0 bases; bases with no gene match: 7. Germline CDR1 reads SEHNR; CDR2 reads FQNEAQ (reference sequence). The CDR3 loop reads CASSLATGESGEQYF. The CDR3 nucleotides are TGTGCCAGCAGCTTAGCGACAGGGGAATCTGGCGAGCAGTACTTC.

The table lists this clonotype with many counts. J is TRBJ2-2 and V is TRBV6-1; 7 bases are a match to TRBD1. Germline V CDR1 and CDR2: MNHNS, SASEGT. V lost 11 bases to trimming and J lost 2 bases; unmatched junction nucleotides: 11. The CDR3 spans 15 residues. In DNA form, the CDR3 reads TGTGCCGGCGAAACAGGGGAGTTTAACACCGGGGAGCTGTTTTTT. It encodes CAGETGEFNTGELFF.

This clonotype appeared many times. The chain carries TRBV19 and TRBJ2-2; D perhaps matches TRBD1 (6 bases). Between the trimmed V and J ends, which lost 6 bases and 2 bases, there was a span of 7 bases. The CDR3 length is 13 residues. CDR1 and CDR2 (germline): LNHDA, SQIVND (reference sequence). Here the CDR3 reads CASRTGNTGELFF. Here the CDR3 DNA reads TGTGCCAGTAGGACAGGAAACACCGGGGAGCTGTTTTTT.

This clonotype has at least ten counts. The rearrangement links TRBV5-1 to TRBJ2-1; 8 bases are a match to TRBD1. The junction had 6 bases not matched to a gene; V was cut back by 0 bases and J by 7 bases. This CDR3 has 15 residues. The germline CDR1 and CDR2 sequences are SGHRS and YFSETQ. The CDR3 nucleotides are TGCGCCAGCAGCTTGGCGCAGGGGGCGGGGAATGAGCAGTTCTTC. This gives the protein CASSLAQGAGNEQFF. The full variable domain, its missing parts supplied by reference TRBV5-1 and TRBJ2-1, is KAGVTQTPRYLIKTRGQQVTLSCSPISGHRSVSWYQQTPGQGLQFLFEYFSETQRNKGNFPGRFSGRQFSNSRSEMNVSTLELGDSALYLCASSLAQGAGNEQFFGPGTRLTVL.

This clonotype was counted at least ten times. The chain carries TRBV29-1 and TRBJ2-7, with TRBD1 matching over 8 bases. This CDR3 has 15 residues. V shed 0 bases, J shed 5 bases, and the junction held 9 bases outside the gene matches. Germline CDR1 reads SQVTM; CDR2 reads ANQGSEA. CDR3 in DNA: TGCAGCGTTGAAGACCCCAGGACAGGGTACGACGAGCAGTACTTC. Residues: CSVEDPRTGYDEQYF.

This clonotype was detected many times. V is TRBV6-1 and J is TRBJ2-1, with D unclear. CDR3 size: 15 residues. The V end was cut by 6 bases, the J end by 0 bases, with 12 bases between. Germline loops: CDR1 MNHNS, CDR2 SASEGT. DNA for the CDR3: TGTGCCAGCAGCCACCTTGTTAGCTCCTACAATGAGCAGTTCTTC. Translation gives CASSHLVSSYNEQFF.

This clonotype was seen repeatedly, ten times or more. The chain uses TRBV6-1 and TRBJ1-1; D gene uncertain. The CDR3 is 16 amino acids. Trimming cost V 0 bases and J 3 bases, with 14 bases left between them. Germline CDR1 MNHNS, CDR2 SASEGT. In DNA form, the CDR3 reads TGTGCCAGCAGTGAAGCAGGCGGGCTAGGGTACACTGAAGCTTTCTTT. Translated: CASSEAGGLGYTEAFF.

This clonotype was seen ten or more times. The CDR3 loop reads CATSDYRSGNTIYF. The CDR3, as DNA: TGTGCCACCAGTGACTATCGCTCTGGAAACACCATATATTTT. The V gene is TRBV24-1, the J gene TRBJ1-3; D unresolved. Germline V CDR1 and CDR2: KGHDR, SFDVKD. The CDR3 sequence is 14 residues long. V lost 4 bases and J 0 bases, leaving 6 bases between the germline ends.

At least ten counts were recorded for this clonotype. The chain recombines TRBV12-3 or TRBV12-4 with TRBJ2-5; D remains ambiguous. Trimming left V 6 bases short and J 5 bases short, with 13 bases between. CDR3 length equals 13 residues. CDR3 residues: CASRPLGWETQYF. As DNA, the CDR3 is TGTGCCAGCAGGCCACTGGGGTGGGAGACCCAGTACTTC.

This clonotype was counted between two and nine times. J is TRBJ2-1 and V is TRBV20-1; D possibly uses TRBD1 or TRBD2 (5 bases each). The germline V and J ends were trimmed by 1 base and 2 bases, with 18 bases remaining between them. The CDR3 contains 17 residues. CDR1 and CDR2 (germline): DFQATT, SNEGSKA (reference sequence). CDR3 sequence (DNA): TGCAGTGCTAGAGCCCCTTTAGGGACCCAGACCTACAATGAGCAGTTCTTC. Protein sequence: CSARAPLGTQTYNEQFF.

This clonotype was seen repeatedly, ten times or more. The chain couples TRBV6-2 or TRBV6-3 to TRBJ2-7; 9 bases are a match to TRBD1. The CDR3 has 13 residues. Germline V CDR1 and CDR2: MNHEY, SVGEGT. The junction had 5 bases not matched to a gene; V was cut back by 6 bases and J by 5 bases. CDR3 region: CASSRDRVHEQYF. CDR3 DNA: TGTGCCAGCAGCCGGGACAGGGTTCACGAGCAGTACTTC.

There are a few counts of this clonotype. The rearrangement joins TRBV20-1 to TRBJ2-7; 10 bases are a match to TRBD2. CDR3 length equals 15 residues. Germline trimming cut 2 bases from V and 6 bases from J; bases unmatched to any gene: 10. CDR1 and CDR2 from the germline V gene are DFQATT and SNEGSKA (reference sequence). The CDR3 DNA sequence: TGCAGTGCTAGAAGCACCGGGACTAGCGTCCCCGAGCAGTACTTC. It encodes CSARSTGTSVPEQYF.